Shown below are 16 T cell receptor beta chains from a single sample sequenced in a study of blood T cell repertoires in COVID-19. The repertoire was sequenced with immunoSEQ multiplex PCR; TCRdb's copy has only in-frame clones and lacks some. The data show under 300,000 clones, more than 70% seen once. The source material was peripheral blood. These receptor sequences come from a woman between 40 and 55 years old who had recovered from COVID-19.

V usage is TRBV27 and J usage is TRBJ2-3, with 7 bases aligning to TRBD1. Germline CDR1 is MNHEY and CDR2 is SMNVEV (reference sequence). The junction had 5 bases not matched to a gene; V was cut back by 5 bases and J by 3 bases. The CDR3 contains 14 residues. As DNA, the CDR3 is TGTGCCAGCAGTCCACAGGGGTGGACAGATACGCAGTATTTT. Amino acids: CASSPQGWTDTQYF.

This clone occurred a few times. The V call is TRBV3-1 (or the pseudogene TRBV3-2), the J call TRBJ1-6; D is unresolved. Germline lookup yields CDR1 LGHDT and CDR2 YNNKEL (reference sequence). V lost 6 bases and J lost 7, with 13 bases in between. The CDR3 covers 14 residues. CDR3 DNA: TGTGCCAGCAGTCAAAATGCGGGGAATTCACCCCTCCACTTT. This codes for CASSQNAGNSPLHF.

This clone was detected once. This chain joins TRBV27 and TRBJ2-5; 10 bases map to TRBD1. CDR3 length: 16 amino acids. V lost 4 bases, J lost 2 bases, and 7 bases stayed unmatched. Germline V gene data show CDR1 as MNHEY and CDR2 as SMNVEV (reference sequence). CDR3 bases: TGTGCCAGCAGTTGGCGATGGGGACAGGGGCAAGAGACCCAGTACTTC. Residues: CASSWRWGQGQETQYF.

This clone was detected a few times. The V and J genes are TRBV6-2 or TRBV6-3 and TRBJ2-7; the match to TRBD1 covers 9 bases. The CDR3 extends over 14 amino acids. Unmatched junction bases numbered 7, after V lost 2 bases and J lost 8 bases. Germline CDR1 reads MNHEY; CDR2 reads SVGEGT. The CDR3 DNA reads TGTGCCAGCAGTTACCCAGGGGACAGGGCCCAGCAGTACTTC. This encodes CASSYPGDRAQQYF.

V usage is TRBV5-4 and J usage is TRBJ1-4; D not resolved. V shed 3 bases and J shed 8 bases, with 11 bases lying between them. The CDR3 is 13 residues long. Germline V gene sequence: CDR1 SGHNT, CDR2 YYREEE (reference sequence). In DNA form, the CDR3 reads TGTGCCAGCAGCTCCCGGAGGGAAGAAAAACTGTTTTTT. Translation: CASSSRREEKLFF.

The chain links TRBV6-2 or TRBV6-3 to TRBJ2-7, with D maybe TRBD1 (6 bases). Looked up from germline, CDR1 is MNHEY and CDR2 is SVGEGT. Trimming removed 6 bases from V and 11 bases from J, with 17 bases in between. The CDR3 runs to 12 residues. For the CDR3, the DNA is TGTGCCAGCAGCCACCCAGGGGTATTGGAGTACTTC. As protein: CASSHPGVLEYF.

The chain joins TRBV12-3 or TRBV12-4 to TRBJ2-7, with D perhaps matching TRBD2 (5 bases). The V end was cut by 1 base, the J end by 3 bases, with 7 bases between. This CDR3 spans 13 amino acids. CDR3 DNA sequence: TGTGCCAGCAGTTTAGGCGGGTTCTACGAGCAGTACTTC. It translates to CASSLGGFYEQYF.

The genes are TRBV11-2 and TRBJ2-1, with 8 nucleotides matching TRBD1. With 5 bases clipped from V and 5 bases from J, the junction kept 8 bases outside the gene matches. The length of the CDR3 is 15 residues. Germline V gives CDR1 SGHAT, CDR2 FQNNGV. The CDR3, as DNA: TGTGCCAGCAGCCCACCCGGGACAGGAAACAATGAGCAGTTCTTC. This encodes CASSPPGTGNNEQFF.

This chain connects TRBV18 to TRBJ2-3; 12 bases match TRBD2. This CDR3 is 23 amino acids long. Germline V gene data show CDR1 as KGHSH and CDR2 as LQKENI. J gave up 3 bases and V 1 base, and 23 bases lay outside the gene matches. CDR3 loop: CASSPRDRAKMSLAGGPTDTQYF. CDR3 nucleotides: TGTGCCAGCTCACCACGGGACAGGGCGAAAATGTCCCTAGCGGGAGGGCCAACAGATACGCAGTATTTT.

The chain combines TRBV9 with TRBJ2-5, with 8 bases fitting TRBD2. The junction had 7 bases not matched to a gene; V was cut back by 3 bases and J by 3 bases. In germline, CDR1 is SGDLS, CDR2 YYNGEE. CDR3 length: 15 residues. The CDR3 DNA reads TGTGCCAGCAGCGAGACCCCGCGGGGGGAAGAGACCCAGTACTTC. This codes for CASSETPRGEETQYF.

Comments on this clone: Other DNA sequences of this sample code for an identical CDR3. V usage is TRBV4-2 and J usage is TRBJ2-7, with D tentatively TRBD2 (5 bases). Germline CDR1 is LGHNA and CDR2 is YNFKEQ. Trimming took 1 base from V and 0 from J, leaving 10 bases between them. The CDR3 spans 15 residues. The CDR3 spells CASSQGTGSSYEQYF. As DNA, the CDR3 is TGTGCCAGCAGCCAAGGGACGGGAAGCTCCTACGAGCAGTACTTC.

This chain uses TRBV25-1 with TRBJ1-4; D possibly corresponds to TRBD1 (5 bases). The CDR3 loop spans 15 amino acids. V gave up 3 bases and J gave up 6 bases, with 14 bases separating them. Looked up from germline, CDR1 is MGHDK and CDR2 is SYGVNS. The CDR3 DNA is TGTGCCAGCAGTGAGGGGGGAGTCGGCGATGAAAAACTGTTTTTT. Translation gives CASSEGGVGDEKLFF.

J is TRBJ1-5 and V is TRBV4-3; D remains ambiguous. This CDR3 region has 13 residues. CDR1 is LGHNA, CDR2 YSLEER, per germline. Trimming stripped 0 bases from V and 6 bases from J, with 6 bases between. The CDR3 DNA is TGCGCCAGCAGCCAAGATCCGGGTCAGCCCCAGCATTTT. It encodes CASSQDPGQPQHF.

The sample holds one count of this clone. The chain has TRBV19 and TRBJ2-7, with TRBD1 matching 8 bases. V lost 2 bases to trimming and J lost 1 base; unmatched junction nucleotides: 4. The CDR3 sequence is 15 residues long. Germline CDR1 and CDR2: LNHDA and SQIVND (reference sequence). The DNA of the CDR3 is TGTGCCAGTAGTATACGGACAGGGTTGTCCTACGAGCAGTACTTC. Translating gives CASSIRTGLSYEQYF.

This chain uses TRBV6-2 or TRBV6-3 with TRBJ2-7; D possibly corresponds to TRBD1 (6 bases). The CDR3 runs to 13 residues. Germline CDR1 and CDR2: MNHEY and SVGEGT. The V gene lost 3 bases and the J gene lost 3 bases, with 9 bases spanning the gap. The CDR3 DNA reads as TGTGCCAGCAGTTATGGGACACTCTACGAGCAGTACTTC. Its protein is CASSYGTLYEQYF.

The chain couples TRBV3-1 (or the pseudogene TRBV3-2) to TRBJ1-2; 7 bases match TRBD1. Trimming removed 1 base from V and 2 bases from J; junction bases left unmatched: 7. CDR3 length equals 16 residues. CDR1 is LGHDT, CDR2 YNNKEL, per germline (reference sequence). CDR3 region: CASSQVRGQGNYGYTF. The CDR3 DNA follows: TGTGCCAGCAGCCAAGTAAGGGGGCAAGGGAACTATGGCTACACCTTC.